This T cell receptor beta chain was sequenced in a study of T cells in Graves' hyperthyroidism and ophthalmopathy. This clonotype was recorded only once. Its matching antigen is unknown. Study-level findings and limits: Most thyroid clonotypes expanded above 0.001 appeared in blood too.

The CDR3 has 15 residues. Germline CDR1 reads SGHVS; CDR2 reads FQNEAQ. Trimming at V came to 6 bases and at J to 0 bases, leaving 8 bases not matched to a gene. Amplified TCR beta CDR3 regions came from RNA transcripts. The HTBI primer set was used in a first-round RT-PCR of the TCR CDR3. Via MiXCR, TCRdb re-called the multiplex PCR reads, giving one row per CDR3 protein. Found here are hundreds of thousands of distinct CDR3 sequences, 45% of them singletons; the top ten hold about 7.2%. The chain has TRBV7-8 and TRBJ2-7; 7 nucleotides line up with TRBD1. Sequences were obtained from peripheral blood or thyroid tissue (not recorded which). This receptor was obtained from an adult man with Graves' disease, either hyperthyroidism or ophthalmopathy (not recorded which). The CDR3 region has the DNA TGTGCCAGCAGTACAACCGGGACAGTCTCCTACGAGCAGTACTTC. As protein: CASSTTGTVSYEQYF.